These 22 T cell receptor beta chains were all obtained from the same sample, sequenced in a study of T-cell reconstitution after alpha-beta-depleted transplantation in children. Unique molecular identifiers were used to barcode this TCRbeta library. One entry per CDR3 protein, called by TCRdb with MiXCR from the PCR reads. Of some 350,000 distinct CDR3 sequences in the sample, over 9% were seen once. Material: PBMCs from the stem cell graft donor, obtained from the stem cell graft. Receptors were obtained from a human donor who donated a stem cell graft to a child with acute lymphoblastic leukemia.

The genes are TRBV2 and TRBJ2-4; TRBD1 matches at 8 bases. This CDR3 spans 14 amino acids. V shed 4 bases, J shed 8 bases, and the junction held 7 bases outside the gene matches. Per the germline V gene, CDR1 is SNHLY and CDR2 is FYNNEI. The CDR3 DNA reads TGTGCCAGCAGTGTCGGGCAGGGGGCCGACATTCAGTACTTC. It is translated as CASSVGQGADIQYF.

The gene calls are TRBV4-3 and TRBJ2-7, with a possible D match to TRBD2 (6 bases). The CDR3 length is 15 residues. The ends were cut back, 0 bases at V and 3 bases at J, with 12 bases in the middle. Germline CDR1 reads LGHNA; CDR2 reads YSLEER. CDR3 nucleotide sequence: TGCGCCAGCAGCCAAGATCTGGACTATTACTACGAGCAGTACTTC. Translation gives CASSQDLDYYYEQYF.

This clonotype has more than one count but fewer than ten. This rearrangement joins TRBV5-1 to TRBJ2-1; 8 bases line up with TRBD2. This CDR3 spans 16 amino acids. V lost 5 bases, J lost 3 bases, and 10 bases stayed unmatched. Germline CDR1 SGHRS, CDR2 YFSETQ. The CDR3 loop reads CASSTYPGTSYNEQFF. The CDR3 DNA sequence: TGCGCCAGCAGTACTTACCCCGGGACTAGCTACAATGAGCAGTTCTTC.

This sequence joins TRBV7-2 and TRBJ2-7, with 8 bases that match TRBD1. This CDR3 has 12 residues. CDR1 and CDR2 from the germline V gene are SGHTA and FQGNSA. The V segment lost 10 bases and the J segment 4 bases; nucleotides outside the gene matches: 6. As DNA, the CDR3 is TGTGCCATCATGACAGGGGCATACGAGCAGTACTTC. This codes for CAIMTGAYEQYF.

V is TRBV29-1 and J is TRBJ2-1; TRBD1 agrees at 9 bases. This CDR3 region has 19 residues. V was clipped by 4 bases and J by 5 bases; unmatched bases: 21. CDR1 SQVTM and CDR2 ANQGSEA come from the germline V gene. The CDR3 coding sequence is TGCAGCGTTGTCTCCGGGACAGGGCTTTTGGGTACTGGAGACAATGAGCAGTTCTTC. Translating gives CSVVSGTGLLGTGDNEQFF.

This clonotype occurred a few times. The chain couples TRBV5-1 to TRBJ2-5, with 9 bases lining up with TRBD1. The V segment lost 0 bases and the J segment 5 bases; nucleotides outside the gene matches: 8. This CDR3 contains 16 residues. Looked up from germline, CDR1 is SGHRS and CDR2 is YFSETQ. CDR3 bases: TGCGCCAGCAGCTTGGTGGGGACAGGGTCGGGGGAGACCCAGTACTTC. It specifies CASSLVGTGSGETQYF.

The chain carries TRBV11-1 and TRBJ2-1, with 7 bases that match TRBD2. Trimming removed 2 bases from V and 3 bases from J; junction bases left unmatched: 13. This CDR3 is 18 amino acids long. CDR1 SGHAT and CDR2 FQDESV come from the germline V gene (reference sequence). The CDR3: CASSLLSAGTGLYNEQFF. DNA for the CDR3: TGTGCCAGCAGCTTACTCTCAGCGGGAACGGGCCTCTACAATGAGCAGTTCTTC.

This clonotype was recorded at least ten times. CDR3 loop: CASSYTRQGINYGYTF. DNA of the CDR3: TGTGCCAGCAGTTACACTCGACAGGGGATTAACTATGGCTACACCTTC. The V and J genes are TRBV6-5 and TRBJ1-2; 8 positions agree with TRBD1. The CDR3 is 16 amino acids. Trimming took 2 bases from V and 1 from J; bases not matched to a gene: 6. The germline CDR1 and CDR2 sequences are MNHEY and SVGAGI.

This clonotype has ten or more counts. The V call is TRBV19, the J call TRBJ1-2, with TRBD1 identical over 9 bases. Germline V gene data show CDR1 as LNHDA and CDR2 as SQIVND (reference sequence). The CDR3 has 16 amino acids. The J segment lost 4 bases and the V segment lost 9 bases, leaving 15 bases of the junction unmatched. The CDR3 is CASLDRGRVESYGYTF. In nucleotides, the CDR3 is TGTGCCAGCCTGGACAGGGGTCGAGTCGAGTCCTATGGCTACACCTTC.

This clonotype has more than one count but fewer than ten. The chain has TRBV20-1 and TRBJ1-2; perhaps TRBD1 as D (6 bases). CDR1 and CDR2 from the germline V gene are DFQATT and SNEGSKA (reference sequence). The CDR3 consists of 13 residues. Trimming removed 5 bases at V and 3 bases at J, with 13 bases between. The CDR3 region is CSAPPTGYYGYTF. Here the CDR3 DNA reads TGCAGTGCTCCACCTACAGGGTACTATGGCTACACCTTC.

V gene TRBV12-3 or TRBV12-4 combines with J gene TRBJ2-7, with D possibly TRBD2 on 6 matching bases. The germline V and J ends were trimmed by 6 bases and 2 bases, with 11 bases remaining between them. The CDR3 sequence is 13 residues long. CDR3 DNA: TGTGCCAGCAGAAAGACTAGTACCTACGAGCAGTACTTC. Translated: CASRKTSTYEQYF.

The chain joins TRBV7-6 to TRBJ2-5, with 11 bases matching TRBD1. V trimming: 1 base; J trimming: 7 bases; junction bases outside the gene matches: 2. The CDR3 has 14 amino acids. CDR1 and CDR2 from the germline V gene are SGHVS and FNYEAQ. CDR3 bases: TGTGCCAGCAGCTTAGGGACAGGGGGCCGGACCCAGTACTTC. Amino acid sequence: CASSLGTGGRTQYF.

This clonotype occurred a few times. The rearrangement links TRBV12-3 or TRBV12-4 to TRBJ1-1; D is ambiguous. This CDR3 region has 14 residues. The V gene lost 5 bases and the J gene lost 4 bases, with 14 bases spanning the gap. Written as DNA, the CDR3 is TGTGCCAGCAGTCAAGGGATGGGGAGCACTGAAGCTTTCTTT. The encoded protein is CASSQGMGSTEAFF.

Here the CDR3 reads CSALEGQGNYEQYF. CDR3 sequence (DNA): TGCAGTGCCCTGGAGGGACAGGGGAATTACGAGCAGTACTTC. The chain combines TRBV20-1 with TRBJ2-7; 10 bases are a match to TRBD1. CDR1 is DFQATT and CDR2 is SNEGSKA in the germline V gene (reference sequence). Trimming removed 6 bases from V and 4 bases from J; junction bases left unmatched: 9. The CDR3 is 14 residues long.

This CDR3 is CSAIRDRGYEQYF. CDR3 coding DNA: TGCAGTGCTATCCGGGACAGGGGCTACGAGCAGTACTTC. The genes are TRBV20-1 and TRBJ2-7; TRBD1 aligns across 10 bases. CDR3 size: 13 residues. V shed 4 bases, J shed 3 bases, and the junction held 3 bases outside the gene matches. The V gene's germline CDR1 is DFQATT and CDR2 SNEGSKA (reference sequence).

The genes are TRBV20-1 and TRBJ2-3; possible D gene TRBD2, 6 bases. This CDR3 is built from 15 residues. CDR1 and CDR2 (germline): DFQATT, SNEGSKA (reference sequence). V was cut by 6 bases and J by 5 bases, with 21 bases left in between. The CDR3 DNA is TGCAGTGCCGGCCCGGGTAGCGGCGCCTTAGATACGCAGTATTTT. It encodes CSAGPGSGALDTQYF.

This clonotype has at least ten counts. The chain combines TRBV10-3 with TRBJ2-1; tentative D call: TRBD1 (6 bases). The CDR3 runs 11 residues. Per the germline V gene, CDR1 is ENHRY and CDR2 is SYGVKD. The V end was cut by 10 bases, the J end by 3 bases, with 7 bases between. The CDR3 region is CATRGYNEQFF. In DNA form, the CDR3 reads TGTGCCACCAGGGGCTACAATGAGCAGTTCTTC.

This clonotype came up a few times. This rearrangement joins TRBV12-3 or TRBV12-4 to TRBJ1-1; 7 nucleotides align to TRBD1. CDR3 length: 16 residues. V shed 0 bases and J 0 bases; nucleotides not matched to a gene: 4. CDR3 protein: CASSLAGRGVNTEAFF. The CDR3 bases are TGTGCCAGCAGTTTAGCGGGCAGGGGGGTGAACACTGAAGCTTTCTTT.

The chain links TRBV5-6 to TRBJ2-3; 9 bases line up with TRBD1. The germline gives CDR1 SGHDT, CDR2 YYEEEE. V was clipped by 5 bases and J by 3 bases; unmatched bases: 7. This CDR3 comprises 15 residues. CDR3 sequence reads: CASSLTGQGTDTQYF. The CDR3 bases are TGTGCCAGCAGTTTGACTGGACAGGGGACAGATACGCAGTATTTT. The whole variable domain, remainder taken from reference TRBV5-6 and TRBJ2-3, is DAGVTQSPTHLIKTRGQQVTLRCSPKSGHDTVSWYQQALGQGPQFIFQYYEEEERQRGNFPDRFSGHQFPNYSSELNVNALLLGDSALYLCASSLTGQGTDTQYFGPGTRLTVL.

This clonotype showed up many times. The chain uses TRBV29-1 and TRBJ2-7; D is uncertain. The CDR3 length is 12 residues. Germline V gene data show CDR1 as SQVTM and CDR2 as ANQGSEA. V lost 5 bases and J lost 3, with 11 bases in between. In nucleotides, the CDR3 is TGCAGCGTTTCCCCGGATTACTACGAGCAGTACTTC. This gives the protein CSVSPDYYEQYF.

The gene calls are TRBV14 and TRBJ1-1, with D unresolved. Trimming removed 3 bases from V and 5 bases from J, with 13 bases in between. The CDR3 is made up of 14 amino acids. The germline gives CDR1 SGHDN, CDR2 FVKESK. The CDR3 sequence is CASSQQQGRTEAFF. DNA for the CDR3: TGTGCCAGCAGCCAGCAACAAGGGCGAACTGAAGCTTTCTTT.

This clonotype has more than one count but fewer than ten. The chain is built from TRBV5-1 and TRBJ2-7; a weak D match, TRBD1 (7 bases). Per the germline V gene, CDR1 is SGHRS and CDR2 is YFSETQ. V lost 5 bases and J lost 8, with 14 bases in between. The CDR3 is 12 residues long. Here the CDR3 reads CASSPGGGKQYF. The DNA of the CDR3 is TGCGCCAGCAGTCCAGGAGGGGGCAAGCAGTACTTC.